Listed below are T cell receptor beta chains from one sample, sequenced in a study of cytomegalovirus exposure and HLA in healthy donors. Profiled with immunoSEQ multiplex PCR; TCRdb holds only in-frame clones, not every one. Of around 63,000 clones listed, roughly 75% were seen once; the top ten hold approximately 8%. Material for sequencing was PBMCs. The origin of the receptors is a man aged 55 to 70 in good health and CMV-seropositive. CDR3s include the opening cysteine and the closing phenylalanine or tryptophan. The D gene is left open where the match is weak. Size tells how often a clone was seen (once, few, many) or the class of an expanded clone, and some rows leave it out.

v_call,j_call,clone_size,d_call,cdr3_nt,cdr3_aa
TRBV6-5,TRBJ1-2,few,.,TGTGCCAGCGGAGCAGGGAATGGCTACACCTTC,CASGAGNGYTF
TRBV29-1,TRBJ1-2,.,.,TGCAGCGCCCAGGGTTTCGATGGCTACACCTTC,CSAQGFDGYTF
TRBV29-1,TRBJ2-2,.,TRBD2,TGCAGCACTAGACTAGCGGGAGAGGCCGGGGAGCTGTTTTTT,CSTRLAGEAGELFF
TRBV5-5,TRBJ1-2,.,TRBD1,TGTGCCAGCACCCAGGGGGGACAGAGATTTAACTATGGCTACACCTTC,CASTQGGQRFNYGYTF
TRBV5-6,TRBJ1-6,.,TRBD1,TGTGCCAGCAGCTTGGCGGCAGGGGGCTCACCCCTCCACTTT,CASSLAAGGSPLHF
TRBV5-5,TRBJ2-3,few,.,TGTGCCAGCAGCTTGGGAGGGAAGGGTGGAGATACGCAGTATTTT,CASSLGGKGGDTQYF
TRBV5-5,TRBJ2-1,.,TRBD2,TGTGCCAGCATTGGAAAGGTAGCGGGGTCGTGGAATGAGCAGTTCTTC,CASIGKVAGSWNEQFF
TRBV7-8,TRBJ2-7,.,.,TGTGCCAGCAGCTTCACTGACCAGGACTACGAGCAGTACTTC,CASSFTDQDYEQYF
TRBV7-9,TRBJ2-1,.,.,TGTGCCAGCAGCCCCGGGATTTACAATGAGCAGTTCTTC,CASSPGIYNEQFF
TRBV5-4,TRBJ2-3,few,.,TGTGCCAGCAGCTTGAATACGGGGGGCCTATCCACAGATACGCAGTATTTT,CASSLNTGGLSTDTQYF
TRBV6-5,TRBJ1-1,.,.,TGTGCCAGCAGTGAGGTTAGAGGCGACACTGAAGCTTTCTTT,CASSEVRGDTEAFF
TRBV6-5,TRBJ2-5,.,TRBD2,TGTGCCAGCAGATACGGACTAGCACCCTACCAAGAGACCCAGTACTTC,CASRYGLAPYQETQYF
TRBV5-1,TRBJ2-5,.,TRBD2,TGCGCCAGCAGCCTTTCTAGCGGAAATAACCAAGAGACCCAGTACTTC,CASSLSSGNNQETQYF
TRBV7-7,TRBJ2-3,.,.,TGTGCTAGCAGCCCCACCGCGGGACGCCCGGATACGCAGTATTTT,CASSPTAGRPDTQYF
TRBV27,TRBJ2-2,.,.,TGTGCCAGCAGTTTTGTAGGGGGAGGGGAGCTGTTTTTT,CASSFVGGGELFF
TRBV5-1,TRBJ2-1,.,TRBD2,TGCGCCAGCAGCCCCGGACTAGCGGGCCACAATGAGCAGTTCTTC,CASSPGLAGHNEQFF
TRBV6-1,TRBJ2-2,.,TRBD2,TGTGCCAGCAGTGGACTAGCGGGGGGCACCGGGGAGCTGTTTTTT,CASSGLAGGTGELFF
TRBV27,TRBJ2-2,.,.,TGTGCCAGCAGTTTGGAGGGGTTGAACACCGGGGAGCTGTTTTTT,CASSLEGLNTGELFF
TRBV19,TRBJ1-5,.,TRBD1,TGTGCCAGTAGTACCGACAGGGACCTCTTCAATCAGCCCCAGCATTTT,CASSTDRDLFNQPQHF
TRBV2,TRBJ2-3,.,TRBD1,TGTGCCAGCAGTGCTCGGGGACAGGGGGCGACAGATACGCAGTATTTT,CASSARGQGATDTQYF
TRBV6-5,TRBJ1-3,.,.,TGTGCCAGCAGCAAAGCCGGGACTTCCGGAAACACCATATATTTT,CASSKAGTSGNTIYF
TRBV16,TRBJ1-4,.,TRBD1,TGTGCCAGCAGCCCAGGACAGGGACAATGGAATGAAAAACTGTTTTTT,CASSPGQGQWNEKLFF
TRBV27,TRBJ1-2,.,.,TGTGCCAGCAGTCCCGCGGGAATAGGCTATGGCTACACCTTC,CASSPAGIGYGYTF
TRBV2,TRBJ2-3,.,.,TGTGCCAGCGAGGAACGGCGGTTAAGCACAGATACGCAGTATTTT,CASEERRLSTDTQYF
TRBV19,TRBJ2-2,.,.,TGTGCCAGTAGTATAATCGGAGGGGGGGTGAACACCGGGGAGCTGTTTTTT,CASSIIGGGVNTGELFF
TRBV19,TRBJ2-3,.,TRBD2,TGTGCCAGTAGTCTTAGCGGGGGACCCACAGATACGCAGTATTTT,CASSLSGGPTDTQYF
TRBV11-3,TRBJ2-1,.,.,TGTGCCAGCAGCCCCGGACAGTCCCTAAGCTCCTACAATGAGCAGTTCTTC,CASSPGQSLSSYNEQFF
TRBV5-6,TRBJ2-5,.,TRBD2,TGTGCCAGCAGCCACCCGGGACTAGCGGGGGGCGGGGAGACCCAGTACTTC,CASSHPGLAGGGETQYF
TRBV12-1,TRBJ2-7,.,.,TGTGCCAGCAGCTTCAGGGGCTCCTACGAGCAGTACTTC,CASSFRGSYEQYF
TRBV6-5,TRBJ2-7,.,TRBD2,TGTGCCAGCAGTTCCGGGACTAGCGGGGTGACCTACGAGCAGTACTTC,CASSSGTSGVTYEQYF
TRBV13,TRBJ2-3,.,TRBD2,TGTGCCAGCAGCTTTGGGACTAGCGGGGTTGGCACAGATACGCAGTATTTT,CASSFGTSGVGTDTQYF
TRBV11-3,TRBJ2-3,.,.,TGTGCCAGCAGCTTGGAGGGCCACCTAGATACGCAGTATTTT,CASSLEGHLDTQYF
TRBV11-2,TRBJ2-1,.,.,TGTGCCAGCAGCTTATTCCCCGGGGCCTACAATGAGCAGTTCTTC,CASSLFPGAYNEQFF
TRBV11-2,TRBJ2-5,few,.,TGTGCCAGCAGCTCCTTAGCGGTTACTCAAGAGACCCAGTACTTC,CASSSLAVTQETQYF
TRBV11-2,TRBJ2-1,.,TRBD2,TGCGCCAGCAGCTTAGGACTAGCGGGGTTCTTC,CASSLGLAGFF
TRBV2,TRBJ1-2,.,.,TGTGCCAGCAGTGGTCTTTCCTATGGCTACACCTTC,CASSGLSYGYTF
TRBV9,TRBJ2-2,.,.,TGTGCCAGCAGCCTCAGCCCACAGGGGGAGCTGTTTTTT,CASSLSPQGELFF
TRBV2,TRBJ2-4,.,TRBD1,TGTGCCAGCAGCCAGACAGGGGCCAAAAACAGTCAGTACTTC,CASSQTGAKNSQYF
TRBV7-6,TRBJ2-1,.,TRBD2,TGTGCCAGCTCCATGAGCGGGGGGGGCTACAATGAGCAGTTCTTC,CASSMSGGGYNEQFF
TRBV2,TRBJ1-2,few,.,TGTGCCAGCAGATTATTAGGGGCCGGCTACACCTTC,CASRLLGAGYTF
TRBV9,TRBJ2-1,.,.,TGTGCCAGCAGCGAGGCGACTCGGAGCTCCTACAATGAGCAGTTCTTC,CASSEATRSSYNEQFF
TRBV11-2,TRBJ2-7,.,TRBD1,TGTGCCAGCAGCTTAGATATGAGAAGAGGGACAGGGGCCGACGAGCAGTACTTC,CASSLDMRRGTGADEQYF
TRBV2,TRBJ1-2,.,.,TGTGCCAGCAGTGATGGCAGGGACTATGGCTACACCTTC,CASSDGRDYGYTF
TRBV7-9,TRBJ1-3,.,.,TGTTCCAGCAGCTTCCCCGACAGACCTAACTCTGGAAACACCATATATTTT,CSSSFPDRPNSGNTIYF
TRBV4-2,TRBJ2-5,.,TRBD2,TGTGCCAGCAGCCAAGACCCACTAGCGGGGGATCGAGAGACCCAGTACTTC,CASSQDPLAGDRETQYF
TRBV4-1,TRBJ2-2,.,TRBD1,TGCGCCAGCAGCCTACAGGGGACCGGGGAGCTGTTTTTT,CASSLQGTGELFF
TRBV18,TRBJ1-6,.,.,TGTGCCAGCTCATCGGGTGTGGGTACCTATAATTCACCCCTCCACTTT,CASSSGVGTYNSPLHF
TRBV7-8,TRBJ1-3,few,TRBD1,TGTGCCAGCAGCCCACGACAGGGTCTAAACACCATATATTTT,CASSPRQGLNTIYF
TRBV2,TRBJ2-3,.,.,TGTGCCAGCAGACTAGCCTCAGATACGCAGTATTTT,CASRLASDTQYF
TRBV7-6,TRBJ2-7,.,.,TGTGCCAGCAGCTTAGCAGGCGGCGAGCAGTACTTC,CASSLAGGEQYF
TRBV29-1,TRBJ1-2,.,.,TGCAGCGGTGAAATGTACGGTCGTGGCTACACCTTC,CSGEMYGRGYTF
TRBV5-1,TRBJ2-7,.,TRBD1,TGCGCCAGCAGAATTCTCACAGGGGGCTTCTACGAGCAGTACTTC,CASRILTGGFYEQYF
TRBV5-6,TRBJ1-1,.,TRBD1,TGTGCCAGCAGCTCGACAGGGGGGAGAGCTTTCTTT,CASSSTGGRAFF
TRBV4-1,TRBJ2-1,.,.,TGCGCCAGCAGCCAATCCTTGGGGGGATCCTACAATGAGCAGTTCTTC,CASSQSLGGSYNEQFF
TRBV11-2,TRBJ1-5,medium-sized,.,TGTGCCAGCAGCTCCCTGCGGGGGGGCCGCGATCAGCCCCAGCATTTT,CASSSLRGGRDQPQHF